This is a list of T cell receptor beta chains from one sample in a study of monozygotic twins with inflammatory bowel disease. TCRdb derives one entry per CDR3 protein from the 5' RACE reads, leaving out DNA. Here the sample table reports 300,000 to 400,000 distinct CDR3 sequences. Source material: blood. The origin of the receptors is a human donor with ulcerative colitis or Crohn's disease, or a healthy co-twin of an affected twin (not recorded which). Each CDR3 is given with its conserved first and last residue. Each record gives: V gene, J gene, CDR3 protein.

TRBV6-1,TRBJ2-2,CASSPSGQGPTGELFF
TRBV7-8,TRBJ2-7,CASSLTQGSYEQYF
TRBV19,TRBJ2-4,CASMDSLAKNIQYF
TRBV4-3,TRBJ1-2,CASSQPTEQGAYGYTF
TRBV7-2,TRBJ2-3,CASSFRAVDTQYF
TRBV7-8,TRBJ2-1,CASSLATSGDAGNEQFF
TRBV5-1,TRBJ2-5,CASSFGGTPPQETQYF
TRBV12-3/TRBV12-4,TRBJ2-3,CASSFWAGGADTQYF
TRBV6-1,TRBJ2-2,CASSPSGRAPGELFF
TRBV7-8,TRBJ2-1,CASSPRLAGGYVGEQFF
TRBV6-1,TRBJ1-6,CASRTSTGNNSPLHF
TRBV2,TRBJ1-5,CASSGMKGSNQPQHF
TRBV3-1,TRBJ2-2,CASSPGGLGELFF
TRBV29-1,TRBJ2-7,CSVESPGQGIYEQYF
TRBV5-1,TRBJ2-4,CASSEGNPNIQYF
TRBV9,TRBJ1-4,CASSAYSATNEKLFF
TRBV6-1,TRBJ2-1,CASLRTPERGPYNEQFF
TRBV20-1,TRBJ2-3,CSSGGGPTDTQYF
TRBV20-1,TRBJ1-6,CSAELPGQGRSPLHF
TRBV25-1,TRBJ1-4,CASSETGGPNEKLFF
TRBV20-1,TRBJ1-3,CSASGIFEAGNTIYF
TRBV10-3,TRBJ1-2,CAISREAGYGYTF